The clone carrying this T cell receptor beta chain was seen a few times. The CDR3 runs 19 residues. Per germline, CDR1 SGHDT and CDR2 YYEEEE. The junction had 13 bases not matched to a gene; V was cut back by 0 bases and J by 2 bases. These data originate in a study of blood T cell repertoires in COVID-19. Background on the study: Collection of acute and convalescent COVID-19 samples took place in the United States, Italy and Spain. The cDNA or gDNA used as material had been derived from T cells, B-cell-depleted T cells, or PBMCs.

In the authors' methods: Reference gene primer amplification in the assay estimated nucleated cell counts. Sequencing used immunoSEQ multiplex PCR; TCRdb keeps in-frame clones, though not all of them. V, J and clone size are taken as reported in that table, and D and trimming were inferred from the DNA itself. The sample records around 150,000 clones, around 80% being singletons. The rearrangement joins TRBV5-6 to TRBJ1-1; 10 nucleotides match TRBD1. The sequencing sample was made of peripheral blood. The clonotype comes from a woman older than 75 in a cohort sampled during active or convalescent COVID-19. For the CDR3, the DNA is TGTGCCAGCAGCTTGGGCCCCGGACAGGGGGAGAAAGAAAACACTGAAGCTTTCTTT. As protein: CASSLGPGQGEKENTEAFF.